The T cell receptor (beta chain) described here comes from a study of tissue T cells after allogeneic stem cell transplantation. Findings of the study overall: In patients and mice, blood and spleen missed much of tissue repertoire. Across patients, clones rarely overlapped, yet motif clusters were shared tissue-specifically. TCR repertoires tracked anatomic similarity, regardless of disease or transplant status.

With V trimmed by 3 bases and J by 6 bases, 7 bases remained unmatched. The CDR3 is 13 residues long. Germline V gives CDR1 GKSSPN, CDR2 SITVG. The time point denotes: mouse harvest day 14 after allogeneic transplant. The graft held 10^6 splenic CD5+ T cells and 10^7 T-cell-depleted bone marrow cells. Sequencing of TCRbeta CDR3 at survey depth gave sequences and template counts. Some clones are missing from TCRdb's copy, which holds only in-frame ones; the method was immunoSEQ multiplex PCR. The table has around 3,000 clones, under 50% seen once; the top ten hold 28%. With regard to this clone: Its antigen is not identified. Gene names and germline refer to mouse. The CDR3 is cut off 1 residue early in the read; its end comes from the germline J gene.

The genes are TRBV31 and TRBJ2-7, with 8 bases that match TRBD2. Sequencing was done on a sample of lymph node tissue. The source is a female BALB/c mouse given C57BL/6 T cells with graft-versus-host disease after an allogeneic hematopoietic cell transplant. The CDR3 DNA, read in part, is TGTGCCTGGAGGCGGGGGGGGGCGGGTGAACAGTAC. Its translation is CAWRRGGAGEQY. The CDR3 as a whole reads CAWRRGGAGEQYF.